The T cell receptor (beta chain) described here comes from a study of control samples from healthy donors and cancer patients. The V segment lost 6 bases and the J segment 0 bases; nucleotides outside the gene matches: 9. CDR3 length: 17 amino acids. Germline values: CDR1 KGHSH, CDR2 LQKENI. Clones were read by immunoSEQ multiplex PCR, and TCRdb kept only the in-frame ones, dropping some. The sample lists around 150,000 clones, approximately 90% seen once, with around 13% in the top ten. This clone is a singleton in its sample. The sequence came from a man in his thirties or forties in good health. The sequenced sample consisted of blood. The chain has TRBV18 and TRBJ2-1; 9 nucleotides agree with TRBD2. CDR3 DNA: TGTGCCAGCTCCCTTCAGGGTAGCGGGGGCTCCTACAATGAGCAGTTCTTC. Translating gives CASSLQGSGGSYNEQFF.